This TCR beta chain derives from a study of CD8+ T cells in alopecia areata. Remarks on this clone: Its matching antigen is unknown.

Study-level findings and limits: In scalp, tofacitinib significantly decreased clonality and expanded CD8+ clones among the top 100.

Stated treatment: oral pan-JAK inhibitor, 5-10 mg twice daily. PBMC-derived CD4+ and CD8+ T cells were sorted. cDNA serving as the sequencing template came from extracted, reverse transcribed RNA. Method: immunoSEQ multiplex PCR; TCRdb's copy keeps in-frame clones and lacks some. The table records 160,000 or so clones, 50% to 70% of them present only once. The sequence derives from a human donor with alopecia areata. The specimen was CD4+ T cells sorted from blood, collected at week 4, from a patient treated with tofacitinib.

This chain's CDR3 is CASSLAWTSNEQFF. In nucleotides, the CDR3 is TGTGCCAGCAGCTTAGCGTGGACATCCAATGAGCAGTTCTTC. The rearrangement joins TRBV7-2 to TRBJ2-1; tentative D call: TRBD1 (5 bases). This CDR3 spans 14 amino acids. Trimming removed 0 bases from V and 6 bases from J, with 9 bases in between. The germline V gene has CDR1 SGHTA and CDR2 FQGNSA.